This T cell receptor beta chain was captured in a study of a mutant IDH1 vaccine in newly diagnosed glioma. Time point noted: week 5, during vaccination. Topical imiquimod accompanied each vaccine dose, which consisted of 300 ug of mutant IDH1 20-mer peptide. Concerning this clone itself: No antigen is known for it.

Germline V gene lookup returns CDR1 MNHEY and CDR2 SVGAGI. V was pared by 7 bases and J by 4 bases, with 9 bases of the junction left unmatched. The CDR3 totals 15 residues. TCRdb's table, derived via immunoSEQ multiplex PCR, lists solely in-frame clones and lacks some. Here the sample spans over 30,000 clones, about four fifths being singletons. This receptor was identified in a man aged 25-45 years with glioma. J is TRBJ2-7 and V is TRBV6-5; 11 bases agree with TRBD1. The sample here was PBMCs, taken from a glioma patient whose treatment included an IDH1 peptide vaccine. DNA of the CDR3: TGTGCCAGCACCTTGACCGGGACAGGGGGTTACGAGCAGTACTTC. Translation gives CASTLTGTGGYEQYF.